Sequencing of this TCR beta chain was carried out in a study of OX40 agonist ivuxolimab in advanced cancers. Germline V gene lookup returns CDR1 SGHNT and CDR2 YYREEE (reference sequence). V trimming: 4 bases; J trimming: 4 bases; junction bases outside the gene matches: 10. The CDR3 extends over 15 amino acids. Produced via immunoSEQ multiplex PCR; TCRdb's table is partial and in-frame only. The data show tens of thousands of clones, about 90% seen once. This specimen was CD4+ or CD8+ T cells sorted from blood, taken in a trial of the OX40 agonist ivuxolimab. This TCR derives from an adult with an advanced solid tumor such as melanoma, head and neck, liver or kidney cancer. V usage is TRBV5-4 and J usage is TRBJ2-7; 8 bases are shared with TRBD2. The DNA for the CDR3 is TGTGCCAGCAGCCCCGGGGCCGGGAGGGCTTACGAGCAGTACTTC. Amino acid sequence: CASSPGAGRAYEQYF.